The 27 T cell receptor beta chains below were found in one sample sequenced in a study of PD-1 blockade in classical Hodgkin lymphoma. Sequenced by immunoSEQ multiplex PCR; TCRdb stores in-frame clones only, minus some. Of about 110,000 clones listed, roughly 89% were seen once; the top ten hold 15% to 20%. Time point described: cycle 4 day 1 (C4D1), after around six weeks of nivolumab. Relapses following autologous stem cell transplantation were seen in all patients, with brentuximab vedotin exposure varying. This specimen was peripheral blood mononuclear cells (PBMCs), taken before the fourth cycle of nivolumab. Every receptor here comes from a human donor with classical Hodgkin lymphoma.

The V gene is TRBV13, the J gene TRBJ2-5, with D possibly TRBD2 on 5 matching bases. Germline-derived CDR1 and CDR2 are PRHDT and FYEKMQ (reference sequence). V was trimmed by 5 bases and J by 5 bases, leaving 15 bases between them. The CDR3 is made up of 14 amino acids. The DNA of the CDR3 is TGTGCCAGCAGCACGTACGGGATTTGGGAGACCCAGTACTTC. Amino acids: CASSTYGIWETQYF.

The chain recombines TRBV2 with TRBJ1-3; D ambiguous. The CDR3 covers 11 residues. V was cut by 7 bases and J by 4 bases, with 5 bases left in between. In germline, CDR1 is SNHLY, CDR2 FYNNEI. CDR3 bases: TGTGCCAGCAACCGAGGAAACACCATATATTTT. Amino acid sequence: CASNRGNTIYF.

In DNA form, the CDR3 reads TGTGCCAGCAGTACCCCAGGGGGCGTTGGAGACGAGCAGTACTTC. Its translation is CASSTPGGVGDEQYF. The rearrangement uses TRBV5-4 and TRBJ2-7; 8 bases fit TRBD1. The CDR3 sequence is 15 residues long. Per the germline V gene, CDR1 is SGHNT and CDR2 is YYREEE (reference sequence). J lost 5 bases, V lost 5 bases, and 12 bases had no gene match.

The V and J genes are TRBV10-1 and TRBJ2-1; 9 bases fit TRBD2. In germline, CDR1 is WNHNN, CDR2 SYGVQD (reference sequence). Trimming at V came to 2 bases and at J to 6 bases, leaving 11 bases not matched to a gene. The CDR3 contains 17 residues. This CDR3 reads CASSEISGSSSPNEQFF. In DNA form, the CDR3 reads TGCGCCAGCAGTGAGATTAGCGGGAGTTCGAGTCCCAATGAGCAGTTCTTC.

This clone has just one count. This rearrangement joins TRBV7-8 to TRBJ1-3, with D possibly TRBD1 on 5 matching bases. The CDR3 length is 15 residues. Per germline, CDR1 SGHVS and CDR2 FQNEAQ. Trimming removed 3 bases from V and 2 bases from J, with 11 bases in between. CDR3 protein: CASSLVGGAGNTIYF. The CDR3 nucleotides read TGTGCCAGCAGCTTGGTCGGAGGGGCTGGAAACACCATATATTTT.

This chain links TRBV28 with TRBJ1-2, with TRBD1 matching over 12 bases. The CDR3 runs to 20 residues. CDR1 MDHEN and CDR2 SYDVKM come from the germline V gene. Losses at the gene ends were 4 bases for V and 4 bases for J; bases not matched to a gene: 19. The DNA for the CDR3 is TGTGCCAGCAGTTGGCCTAAAACGCCGGGACAGGGGGCGGTCGGCTATGGCTACACCTTC. It translates to CASSWPKTPGQGAVGYGYTF.

This chain uses TRBV7-2 with TRBJ1-2; D gene ambiguous. CDR3 length: 14 residues. V was clipped by 1 base and J by 2 bases, with 8 bases between them. Germline V gene sequence: CDR1 SGHTA, CDR2 FQGNSA. DNA for the CDR3: TGTGCCAGCAGCTTAGGAGTGATCAACTATGGCTACACCTTC. This encodes CASSLGVINYGYTF.

The genes are TRBV25-1 and TRBJ1-6, with a weak D call TRBD1 (5 bases). V was cut by 0 bases and J by 6 bases, with 12 bases left in between. The V gene's germline CDR1 is MGHDK and CDR2 SYGVNS. The CDR3 has 16 residues. The CDR3 DNA sequence: TGTGCCAGCAGTGAATACACAGGCGACATTAATTCACCCCTCCACTTT. Protein product: CASSEYTGDINSPLHF.

This chain links TRBV4-1 with TRBJ2-1; the match to TRBD2 covers 12 bases. From germline, CDR1 is MGHRA and CDR2 YSYEKL. Losses at the gene ends were 2 bases for V and 8 bases for J; bases not matched to a gene: 10. The CDR3 runs 17 residues. The CDR3 loop is CASSQPPGTSGYYEQFF. The CDR3 bases are TGCGCCAGCAGCCAACCCCCCGGGACTAGCGGGTACTATGAGCAGTTCTTC.

The chain combines TRBV27 with TRBJ2-5; 7 bases align to TRBD1. The germline CDR1 and CDR2 sequences are MNHEY and SMNVEV (reference sequence). This CDR3 spans 15 amino acids. The junction had 13 bases not matched to a gene; V was cut back by 5 bases and J by 7 bases. The chain's CDR3 is CASSPPGQPRGTQYF. The CDR3 DNA follows: TGTGCCAGCAGTCCACCGGGACAGCCCCGAGGGACCCAGTACTTC.

The V and J genes are TRBV6-5 and TRBJ2-7; no definite D call. Trimming removed 0 bases from V and 5 bases from J, with 11 bases in between. Germline V gives CDR1 MNHEY, CDR2 SVGAGI. The CDR3 spans 14 residues. The CDR3 loop reads CASSYSENVNEQYF. CDR3 coding DNA: TGTGCCAGCAGTTACTCGGAGAACGTAAACGAGCAGTACTTC.

The chain employs TRBV18 and TRBJ2-7; possibly TRBD2 for D (6 bases). CDR1 is KGHSH, CDR2 LQKENI, per germline. V dropped 2 bases and J dropped 5 bases, with 16 bases sitting between them. The CDR3 runs 15 residues. The CDR3 DNA follows: TGTGCCAGCTCACCAGAAGCGGGTGGATCGCACGAGCAGTACTTC. Protein sequence: CASSPEAGGSHEQYF. The full variable domain, in which reference TRBV18 and TRBJ2-7 provide the parts outside the CDR3, is NAGVMQNPRHLVRRRGQEARLRCSPMKGHSHVYWYRQLPEEGLKFMVYLQKENIIDESGMPKERFSAEFPKEGPSILRIQQVVRGDSAAYFCASSPEAGGSHEQYFGPGTRLTVT.

The chain has TRBV6-1 and TRBJ1-5; D gene unclear. V was pared by 3 bases and J by 4 bases, with 16 bases between. CDR3 length equals 16 residues. Germline assignment: CDR1 MNHNS and CDR2 SASEGT. The CDR3 loop reads CASSDLLSGANQPQHF. DNA for the CDR3: TGTGCCAGCAGTGACCTCCTTTCGGGCGCAAATCAGCCCCAGCATTTT.

J is TRBJ1-5 and V is TRBV18; D is possibly TRBD1 (5 bases). Germline CDR1 and CDR2: KGHSH and LQKENI. V lost 5 bases and J lost 6, with 11 bases in between. The CDR3 is 13 amino acids. CDR3: CASSNRWGQPQHF. CDR3 sequence (DNA): TGTGCCAGCTCAAACAGGTGGGGTCAGCCCCAGCATTTT.

This chain joins TRBV30 and TRBJ1-2; D not resolved. Germline CDR1 is GTSNPN and CDR2 is SVGIG (reference sequence). V lost 0 bases, J lost 2 bases, and 19 bases lay in between. The CDR3 runs 17 residues. The CDR3 spells CAWSVLSSAAENYGYTF. In DNA, the CDR3 is TGTGCCTGGAGTGTTTTATCCTCGGCGGCTGAAAACTATGGCTACACCTTC. Drawing the rest from reference TRBV30 and TRBJ1-2, the complete variable domain is SQTIHQWPATLVQPVGSPLSLECTVEGTSNPNLYWYRQAAGRGLQLLFYSVGIGQISSEVPQNLSASRPQDRQFILSSKKLLLSDSGFYLCAWSVLSSAAENYGYTFGSGTRLTVV.

A single count supports this clone. CDR3 protein: CATGTFSASYEQYF. CDR3 sequence (DNA): TGTGCCACAGGGACTTTTTCGGCCTCCTACGAGCAGTACTTC. This chain joins TRBV19 and TRBJ2-7, with D tentatively TRBD2 (6 bases). The length of the CDR3 is 14 residues. The ends were cut back, 10 bases at V and 0 bases at J, with 16 bases in the middle. CDR1 and CDR2 (germline): LNHDA, SQIVND (reference sequence).

V and J are TRBV19 and TRBJ1-5; no clear D. V was pared by 5 bases and J by 5 bases, with 13 bases between. The germline CDR1 and CDR2 sequences are LNHDA and SQIVND (reference sequence). This CDR3 has 14 amino acids. CDR3 sequence (DNA): TGTGCCAGTAGTCATTACAGCTCTTATCAGCCCCAGCATTTT. This codes for CASSHYSSYQPQHF.

The chain is built from TRBV6-5 and TRBJ1-1; perhaps TRBD1 as D (5 bases). V shed 2 bases and J shed 4 bases, with 14 bases lying between them. CDR3 size: 15 residues. CDR1 and CDR2 from the germline V gene are MNHEY and SVGAGI. This chain's CDR3 is CASSYRGPSTTEAFF. CDR3 sequence (DNA): TGTGCCAGCAGTTACAGGGGCCCGAGCACCACTGAAGCTTTCTTT.

The V call is TRBV9, the J call TRBJ1-3, with D possibly matching TRBD1 (5 bases). Germline V gene sequence: CDR1 SGDLS, CDR2 YYNGEE. V was shortened by 4 bases and J by 1 base, with 12 bases between the two germline ends. CDR3 length: 15 residues. The CDR3 is CASSRGGVSGNTIYF. For the CDR3, the DNA is TGTGCCAGCAGCAGAGGAGGGGTATCTGGAAACACCATATATTTT.

The chain links TRBV6-5 to TRBJ2-5; a possible D gene is TRBD1 (5 bases). The CDR3 consists of 14 residues. The germline V gene encodes CDR1 MNHEY and CDR2 SVGAGI. The V end lost 8 bases, the J end lost 5 bases, and 18 bases lay between the germline ends. The CDR3 nucleotides read TGTGCCAGCTCGAACCCATGGGGCGCGGAGACCCAGTACTTC. Its protein product is CASSNPWGAETQYF.

The CDR3 bases are TGTGCCAGCAGTTACCCCGATAGGGATACGCAGTATTTT. This sequence encodes CASSYPDRDTQYF. The gene calls are TRBV6-5 and TRBJ2-3; no definite D call. The V end was cut by 2 bases, the J end by 6 bases, with 9 bases between. The germline CDR1 and CDR2 sequences are MNHEY and SVGAGI. CDR3 size: 13 residues.

The chain combines TRBV6-5 with TRBJ1-3; D call uncertain. The CDR3 spans 14 residues. CDR1 is MNHEY and CDR2 is SVGAGI in the germline V gene. Trimming took 11 bases from V and 1 from J, leaving 15 bases between them. As DNA, the CDR3 is TGTGCCGTACGTACATTTTCTTCTGGAAACACCATATATTTT. Residues: CAVRTFSSGNTIYF.

V gene TRBV4-2 combines with J gene TRBJ2-3; D is unclear. CDR3 length: 13 residues. The germline V gene encodes CDR1 LGHNA and CDR2 YNFKEQ. V was cut by 2 bases and J by 1 base, with 4 bases left in between. The CDR3 region has the DNA TGTGCCAGCAGCCAATGGGGCACAGATACGCAGTATTTT. It specifies CASSQWGTDTQYF.

The gene calls are TRBV5-6 and TRBJ2-1; 7 bases align to TRBD1. The J segment lost 7 bases and the V segment lost 4 bases, leaving 2 bases of the junction unmatched. Germline V CDR1 and CDR2: SGHDT, YYEEEE. The CDR3 loop spans 12 amino acids. CDR3 coding DNA: TGTGCCAGCAGCATGACAGGGAATGAGCAGTTCTTC. It codes for CASSMTGNEQFF.

The chain uses TRBV7-9 and TRBJ2-2; no definite D call. Trimming removed 7 bases at V and 9 bases at J, with 6 bases between. CDR3 length: 10 amino acids. The germline V gene encodes CDR1 SEHNR and CDR2 FQNEAQ (reference sequence). The CDR3 region has the DNA TGTGCCAGCACCTCCCGGGAGCTGTTTTTT. It translates to CASTSRELFF.

The rearrangement links TRBV11-2 to TRBJ2-7, with D possibly matching TRBD1 (6 bases). CDR3 length equals 14 residues. CDR1 is SGHAT and CDR2 is FQNNGV in the germline V gene. V was pared by 5 bases and J by 0 bases, with 11 bases between. As DNA, the CDR3 is TGTGCCAGCAGCCCACGGACAGCCTCCTACGAGCAGTACTTC. This codes for CASSPRTASYEQYF.

The chain links TRBV6-5 to TRBJ1-5; tentative D call: TRBD1 (5 bases). The V and J ends lost 6 bases and 4 bases respectively, with 7 bases between them. This CDR3 is 12 amino acids long. The germline V gene has CDR1 MNHEY and CDR2 SVGAGI. CDR3 protein: CASRGPNQPQHF. In nucleotides, the CDR3 is TGTGCCAGCAGGGGACCTAATCAGCCCCAGCATTTT.